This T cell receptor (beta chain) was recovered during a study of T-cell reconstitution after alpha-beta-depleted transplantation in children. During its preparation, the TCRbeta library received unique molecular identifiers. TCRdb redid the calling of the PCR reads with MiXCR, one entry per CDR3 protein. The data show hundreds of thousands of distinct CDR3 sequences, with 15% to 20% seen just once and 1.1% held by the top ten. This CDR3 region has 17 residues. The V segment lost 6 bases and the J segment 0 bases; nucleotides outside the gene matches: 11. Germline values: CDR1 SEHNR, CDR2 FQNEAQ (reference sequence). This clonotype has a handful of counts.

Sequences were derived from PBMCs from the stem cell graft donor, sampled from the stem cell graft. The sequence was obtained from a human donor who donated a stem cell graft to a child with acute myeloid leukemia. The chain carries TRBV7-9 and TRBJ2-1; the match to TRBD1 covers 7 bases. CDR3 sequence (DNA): TGTGCCAGCAGGCCTGCACAGGGGCCAAGCTCCTACAATGAGCAGTTCTTC. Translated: CASRPAQGPSSYNEQFF.